The 4 T cell receptor beta chains reported below all come from one sample, sequenced in a study of T cells in Graves' hyperthyroidism and ophthalmopathy. Researchers amplified the TCR beta CDR3 regions from RNA transcripts. Primed by the HTBI set, a first-round RT-PCR was run on the TCR CDR3. MiXCR, run by TCRdb on the multiplex PCR reads, gives a single entry per CDR3 protein. This table holds approximately 490,000 distinct CDR3 sequences, 20% to 25% found once. The sample comprised blood. These receptors originate from an older woman with Graves' ophthalmopathy.

In nucleotides, the CDR3 is TGCAGTGCGACTTATTGGCGGGAGGGAAGGGTTGAGCAGTTCTTC. Its protein is CSATYWREGRVEQFF. The chain couples TRBV20-1 to TRBJ2-1; 9 bases are shared with TRBD2. This CDR3 contains 15 residues. CDR1 is DFQATT, CDR2 SNEGSKA, per germline (reference sequence). The V and J ends lost 6 bases and 9 bases, in that order; junction bases with no gene match: 15.

This clonotype was counted ten times or more. The chain recombines TRBV2 with TRBJ2-3, with 7 bases fitting TRBD1. The trim removed 8 bases at V and 3 bases at J, leaving 5 bases unmatched. CDR3 length: 13 residues. CDR1 SNHLY and CDR2 FYNNEI come from the germline V gene. The CDR3 reads CASYYRGTDTQYF. The DNA for the CDR3 is TGTGCCAGCTATTACAGGGGAACAGATACGCAGTATTTT.

The V and J genes are TRBV7-2 and TRBJ1-2; possibly TRBD1 for D (6 bases). Germline loops: CDR1 SGHTA, CDR2 FQGNSA. The CDR3 extends over 13 amino acids. The V end lost 2 bases, the J end lost 6 bases, and 10 bases lay between the germline ends. The CDR3 bases are TGTGCCAGCAGCTTACCACAGGGTAATGGCTACACCTTC. As protein: CASSLPQGNGYTF.

This clonotype was seen ten or more times. The chain joins TRBV11-2 to TRBJ2-7; 10 positions match TRBD1. Trimming removed 5 bases from V and 2 bases from J; junction bases left unmatched: 3. The CDR3 runs 14 residues. Germline assignment: CDR1 SGHAT and CDR2 FQNNGV. DNA for the CDR3: TGTGCCAGCAGCGAGACAGGGGGCCCCTACGAGCAGTACTTC. Its protein product is CASSETGGPYEQYF.